This T cell receptor (beta chain) was recovered during a study of CD8 T cells in Susac syndrome. The CDR3 extends over 15 amino acids. V lost 1 base to trimming and J lost 0 bases, with 4 bases between them. Germline CDR1 is LGHDT and CDR2 is YNNKEL (reference sequence). Reverse transcription of roughly 0.45 to 1 ug RNA was carried out with random hexamers. Each CDR3 protein is one row after TCRdb ran MiXCR on the immunoSEQ multiplex PCR reads. Of 150,000 to 200,000 distinct CDR3 sequences in the sample, about 94% were seen once. Controls were drawn from healthy donors and were matched for age and sex.

The J gene is TRBJ2-6, the V gene TRBV3-1; the D is unclear. This receptor was identified in a human donor in good health. Sequencing was done on a sample of CD4+ T cells from PBMCs. The CDR3 here is CASSQVPSGANVLTF. In nucleotides, the CDR3 is TGTGCCAGCAGCCAAGTTCCCTCTGGGGCCAACGTCCTGACTTTC. Looking up the rest from reference TRBV3-1 and TRBJ2-6 gives the full variable domain: DTAVSQTPKYLVTQMGNDKSIKCEQNLGHDTMYWYKQDSKKFLKIMFSYNNKELIINETVPNRFSPKSPDKAHLNLHINSLELGDSAVYFCASSQVPSGANVLTFGAGSRLTVL.